This T cell receptor (beta chain) was profiled in a study of shared clonotypes between healthy human individuals. The study, taken as a whole, reports: Limitation of the genetic and exposure-history diversity represented came from the few donors. Only blood samples were collected, and tissue repertoires likely differ.

Adult Caucasians living in Nashville, Tennessee made up all of the donors. Researchers drew on around 83 million PBMCs for genomic DNA from unsorted samples. A remark on this clone: Antigen unknown.

The germline gives CDR1 GTSNPN, CDR2 SVGIG (reference sequence). V was clipped by 2 bases and J by 4 bases, with 20 bases between them. The CDR3 runs to 16 residues. Using immunoSEQ multiplex PCR, the repertoire was profiled, and TCRdb retains in-frame clones only, with some absent. Here the sample spans hundreds of thousands of clones, about 74% being singletons. The specimen sequenced was PBMCs. This sequence was found in a woman aged 40 to 50 in good health. Some clones in this sample may be carry-over from other donors' samples. The chain employs TRBV30 and TRBJ1-2; perhaps TRBD1 as D (5 bases). CDR3 DNA: TGTGCCTGGAGTAAGACCAGGGTGGTCCTCGGCTATGGCTACACCTTC. Protein: CAWSKTRVVLGYGYTF.